Below are 8 T cell receptor beta chains sequenced from a single sample in a study of T cells in Graves' hyperthyroidism and ophthalmopathy. RNA transcripts served as the template for amplifying TCR beta CDR3 regions. First-round RT-PCR targeting the TCR CDR3 was performed with the HTBI primer set. TCRdb re-analysed the multiplex PCR reads in MiXCR, keeping a single row per CDR3 protein. The repertoire holds more than 300,000 distinct CDR3 sequences, with more than 11% as singletons. Material: blood. Receptor source: a woman aged 55-69 years with Graves' hyperthyroidism.

This clonotype has a handful of counts. The chain carries TRBV4-1 and TRBJ2-4, with 8 bases matching TRBD1. CDR3 length: 15 residues. The V and J ends lost 0 bases and 6 bases, in that order; junction bases with no gene match: 4. Germline V gene data show CDR1 as MGHRA and CDR2 as YSYEKL. The CDR3 bases are TGCGCCAGCAGCCAAGATGACAGGGGCGGAAACATTCAGTACTTC. The encoded protein is CASSQDDRGGNIQYF.

This clonotype appeared many times. V and J are TRBV12-3 or TRBV12-4 and TRBJ1-2; D unresolved. CDR3 size: 13 residues. V lost 5 bases, J lost 2 bases, and 9 bases lay in between. CDR3 DNA: TGTGCCAGCAGTGGCAGGAGGAACTATGGCTACACCTTC. Encoded protein: CASSGRRNYGYTF.

The chain has TRBV24-1 and TRBJ2-2; D call uncertain. Per germline, CDR1 KGHDR and CDR2 SFDVKD. V was trimmed by 9 bases and J by 2 bases, leaving 12 bases between them. The length of the CDR3 is 14 residues. The CDR3 sequence: CATLTRPNTGELFF. In DNA form, the CDR3 reads TGTGCCACCTTGACCAGACCCAACACCGGGGAGCTGTTTTTT.

The rearrangement uses TRBV7-8 and TRBJ2-3; D possibly corresponds to TRBD2 (5 bases). Deletions cut 5 bases from V and 2 bases from J, with 14 bases between. The CDR3 covers 15 residues. Germline CDR1 and CDR2: SGHVS and FQNEAQ. The CDR3: CASSPLGGNTDTQYF. In DNA, the CDR3 is TGTGCCAGCAGCCCACTTGGAGGAAACACAGATACGCAGTATTTT.

The sample holds many counts of this clonotype. The chain joins TRBV12-3 or TRBV12-4 to TRBJ2-1, with D possibly called TRBD1 or TRBD2 (5 bases each). The V end was cut by 1 base, the J end by 0 bases, with 16 bases between. The CDR3 contains 18 residues. The CDR3 coding sequence is TGTGCCAGCAGTTTAGAATACCTTGGGACGGACTCCTACAATGAGCAGTTCTTC. Its protein is CASSLEYLGTDSYNEQFF.

J is TRBJ2-7 and V is TRBV14, with 8 bases aligning to TRBD2. The V and J ends lost 1 base and 3 bases, in that order; junction bases with no gene match: 14. This CDR3 spans 18 amino acids. In germline, CDR1 is SGHDN, CDR2 FVKESK. In nucleotides, the CDR3 is TGTGCCAGCAGCCAAGGAGGGATTCAAGCGGGAGTGGTCTACGAGCAGTACTTC. Residues: CASSQGGIQAGVVYEQYF.

This chain links TRBV6-1 with TRBJ2-7, with D hard to call. This CDR3 comprises 15 residues. The germline gives CDR1 MNHNS, CDR2 SASEGT. The V end lost 1 base, the J end lost 1 base, and 11 bases lay between the germline ends. CDR3 residues: CASSEGPRISYEQYF. In DNA form, the CDR3 reads TGTGCCAGCAGTGAAGGGCCGAGAATTTCCTACGAGCAGTACTTC.

This clonotype appeared many times. J is TRBJ2-1 and V is TRBV29-1; 9 bases are a match to TRBD2. The CDR3 consists of 15 residues. Germline V gene data show CDR1 as SQVTM and CDR2 as ANQGSEA. After removal of 4 bases from V and 0 bases from J, the junction contained 4 bases not matched to a gene. The CDR3 DNA follows: TGCAGCGTTGTGGGGCGGGAGGGCTCCTACAATGAGCAGTTCTTC. Amino acids: CSVVGREGSYNEQFF.